This T cell receptor (beta chain) was obtained from a study of identical twins. The CDR3 totals 16 residues. In germline, CDR1 is GTSNPN, CDR2 SVGIG (reference sequence). J gave up 1 base and V 2 bases, and 7 bases lay outside the gene matches. Via MiXCR, TCRdb re-called the 5' RACE reads, giving one row per CDR3 protein. Counted here are approximately 190,000 distinct CDR3 sequences, approximately 16% occurring once; the ten biggest clones make up 40%. These same records also appear under a second study, on T cells expressing NK-cell markers. That source notes: With respect to HCMV, seven of the eight sequenced donors were seropositive, and one was seronegative.

Sequencing was carried out using CD8+ T cells sorted from blood. This clonotype was obtained from a young woman in good health. The rearrangement joins TRBV30 to TRBJ2-3; TRBD2 matches 9 bases. CDR3 protein: CAWSPAAGGGTDTQYF. The CDR3 bases are TGTGCCTGGAGTCCTGCAGCGGGAGGTGGCACAGATACGCAGTATTTT.